This entry features one TCR beta chain sequence. The J segment lost 9 bases and the V segment lost 0 bases, leaving 6 bases of the junction unmatched. This CDR3 has 16 amino acids. Germline V gene sequence: CDR1 LGHNA, CDR2 YSLEER. Generated by immunoSEQ multiplex PCR, the TCRdb table keeps only in-frame clones and is missing some. This table holds 80,000 or so clones, less than 85% found once. These data come from a study of blood T cell repertoires in COVID-19. This rearrangement joins TRBV4-3 to TRBJ2-2; TRBD2 aligns across 11 bases. The source is a woman aged 70-85 years with acute or convalescent COVID-19. The source material was peripheral blood. This chain's CDR3 is CASSQDWLAGGWELFF. The DNA for the CDR3 is TGCGCCAGCAGCCAAGATTGGCTAGCGGGGGGCTGGGAGCTGTTTTTT.